This TCR beta chain was recovered during a study of T cell repertoires in cytomegalovirus infection. Each CDR3 protein is one row after TCRdb ran MiXCR on the reads. Altogether hundreds of thousands of distinct CDR3 sequences are present, roughly 46% being singletons, with the ten largest covering about two fifths. Germline V gives CDR1 SGHRS, CDR2 YFSETQ. The CDR3 covers 14 residues. The ends lost 4 bases at V and 6 bases at J; junction bases unmatched: 8. A remark on this clonotype: Its specificity is unknown.

The chain is built from TRBV5-1 and TRBJ2-3, with TRBD1 identical over 7 bases. The TCR comes from a human donor in good health (CMV status not recorded). Some clones in this sample may be carry-over from other donors' samples. Material: cultured PBMCs, obtained from culture after CMV antigen stimulation. CDR3 amino acids: CASSPGQEGDTQYF. CDR3 DNA: TGCGCCAGCAGCCCTGGACAGGAAGGTGATACGCAGTATTTT.